Each of the 8 T cell receptor beta chains below was sequenced from the same sample in a study of blood T cell repertoires in COVID-19. Only in-frame clones appear in the TCRdb table, and some are missing; sequencing was by immunoSEQ multiplex PCR. The sample has over 100,000 clones, around three quarters seen once. Sample: peripheral blood. Receptor source: a woman older than 75 with acute or convalescent COVID-19.

The V gene is TRBV4-2, the J gene TRBJ2-7; TRBD1 matches 9 bases. The germline V gene encodes CDR1 LGHNA and CDR2 YNFKEQ. The CDR3 is made up of 15 amino acids. Trimming cost V 4 bases and J 2 bases; bases outside gene matches: 6. The CDR3 loop is CASSPGQGRTYEQYF. The CDR3 nucleotides read TGTGCCAGCAGCCCGGGACAGGGAAGAACCTACGAGCAGTACTTC.

The chain has TRBV5-1 and TRBJ1-5; 10 nucleotides line up with TRBD1. Germline V gene sequence: CDR1 SGHRS, CDR2 YFSETQ. J gave up 5 bases and V 2 bases, and 1 base lay outside the gene matches. CDR3 length equals 14 residues. The CDR3 sequence is CASSLGTGDQPQHF. CDR3 nucleotides: TGCGCCAGCAGCTTAGGGACAGGGGATCAGCCCCAGCATTTT. Full variable domain (outside the CDR3, taken from reference TRBV5-1 and TRBJ1-5): KAGVTQTPRYLIKTRGQQVTLSCSPISGHRSVSWYQQTPGQGLQFLFEYFSETQRNKGNFPGRFSGRQFSNSRSEMNVSTLELGDSALYLCASSLGTGDQPQHFGDGTRLSIL.

This clone is a singleton in its sample. This chain uses TRBV15 with TRBJ2-2; TRBD2 agrees at 12 bases. CDR1 is LNHNV and CDR2 is YYDKDF in the germline V gene (reference sequence). The ends lost 0 bases at V and 6 bases at J; junction bases unmatched: 5. This CDR3 is built from 17 residues. CDR3 nucleotides: TGTGCCACCAGCAGAGATCCGACTAGCGGGAGCGCCGGGGAGCTGTTTTTT. Translated: CATSRDPTSGSAGELFF.

The chain couples TRBV29-1 to TRBJ1-1, with 7 bases that match TRBD1. V shed 7 bases and J 1 base; nucleotides not matched to a gene: 9. This CDR3 is 14 amino acids long. CDR1 and CDR2 (germline): SQVTM, ANQGSEA. CDR3 coding DNA: TGCAGCGCTAGCGCAGGGGGACCGAACACTGAAGCTTTCTTT. Translation gives CSASAGGPNTEAFF.

In DNA form, the CDR3 reads TGCGCCAGCAGCTTGGAAGGGGGACGAGAGACCCAGTACTTC. It translates to CASSLEGGRETQYF. The rearrangement links TRBV5-1 to TRBJ2-5; D might be TRBD1 (6 bases). The V end was cut by 0 bases, the J end by 4 bases, with 10 bases between. The CDR3 is made up of 14 amino acids. Germline lookup yields CDR1 SGHRS and CDR2 YFSETQ.

The chain uses TRBV24-1 and TRBJ1-5; D gene uncertain. This CDR3 comprises 13 residues. Germline CDR1 and CDR2: KGHDR and SFDVKD. Trimming removed 3 bases from V and 4 bases from J, with 6 bases in between. Here the CDR3 DNA reads TGTGCCACCAGTGATCAGTGGAATCAGCCCCAGCATTTT. As protein: CATSDQWNQPQHF.

This clone was seen a single time. J is TRBJ2-5 and V is TRBV6-6, with a weak D call TRBD1 (7 bases). Germline CDR1 reads MNHNY; CDR2 reads SVGAGI (reference sequence). This CDR3 comprises 13 residues. The V and J ends lost 6 bases and 1 base respectively, with 9 bases between them. This CDR3 is CASRQGGQETQYF. CDR3 nucleotides: TGTGCCAGCAGGCAGGGGGGCCAAGAGACCCAGTACTTC.

This clone was detected a few times. The rearrangement joins TRBV4-1 to TRBJ1-2; D unresolved. The CDR3 has 16 residues. V lost 4 bases, J lost 1 base, and 16 bases lay in between. Germline V lookup: CDR1 MGHRA, CDR2 YSYEKL. The CDR3 sequence: CASSRGLPPINYGYTF. In nucleotides, the CDR3 is TGCGCCAGCAGCCGTGGACTGCCTCCTATTAACTATGGCTACACCTTC.